A selection of T cell receptor beta chains follows, all from one sample in a study of cytomegalovirus exposure and HLA in healthy donors. The repertoire was sequenced with immunoSEQ multiplex PCR; TCRdb's copy has only in-frame clones and lacks some. The profile covers 150,000 to 200,000 clones, with around 75% appearing a single time and about 2.7% taken by the ten largest. The sample taken for sequencing was PBMCs. These TCRs come from a male donor in good health and CMV-seronegative. CDR3s include the opening cysteine and the closing phenylalanine or tryptophan. Fields, in order: D gene, V gene, J gene, clone size, CDR3 DNA, CDR3 protein. A D gene is named only where the DNA matches it firmly. Clone sizes are given selectively: once, few, many, or a class where the clone is expanded.

d_gene: NA; v_gene: TRBV5-1; j_gene: TRBJ1-2; abundance: NA; CDR3nt: TGCGCCAGCAGCTTGTCGTCAGGTGGCGATGGCTACACCTTC; CDR3aa: CASSLSSGGDGYTF
d_gene: TRBD1; v_gene: TRBV5-1; j_gene: TRBJ1-1; abundance: NA; CDR3nt: TGCGCCAGCAGCTTGAGAACAGGGGGTGCCACTGAAGCTTTCTTT; CDR3aa: CASSLRTGGATEAFF
d_gene: TRBD1; v_gene: TRBV6-6; j_gene: TRBJ1-5; abundance: NA; CDR3nt: TGTGTAACCGGGACAGGGAATCAGCCCCAGCATTTT; CDR3aa: CVTGTGNQPQHF
d_gene: NA; v_gene: TRBV10-3; j_gene: TRBJ1-2; abundance: NA; CDR3nt: TGTGCCATCAGTGAGCCAGGCGGGTGGTATGGCTACACCTTC; CDR3aa: CAISEPGGWYGYTF
d_gene: TRBD1; v_gene: TRBV6-5; j_gene: TRBJ2-7; abundance: NA; CDR3nt: TGTGCCAGCAGTTACATTAGGACAGGGGGTCTTCGAGAGCAGTACTTC; CDR3aa: CASSYIRTGGLREQYF
d_gene: NA; v_gene: TRBV6-6; j_gene: TRBJ1-6; abundance: NA; CDR3nt: TGTGCCAGCGGCCGGGTCGTCTTTAATTCACCCCTCCACTTT; CDR3aa: CASGRVVFNSPLHF
d_gene: TRBD2; v_gene: TRBV19; j_gene: TRBJ2-6; abundance: NA; CDR3nt: TGTGCCAGTAAGGGGGGACTAGCGGGATCCAGCTCTGGGGCCAACGTCCTGACTTTC; CDR3aa: CASKGGLAGSSSGANVLTF
d_gene: NA; v_gene: TRBV5-1; j_gene: TRBJ1-2; abundance: NA; CDR3nt: TGCGCCAGCAGCCCGCGGTCCGGCGAGGATGGCTACACCTTC; CDR3aa: CASSPRSGEDGYTF
d_gene: NA; v_gene: TRBV19; j_gene: TRBJ1-5; abundance: NA; CDR3nt: TGTGCCAGTAGTATAGATAGTGCGAAACCCCAGCATTTT; CDR3aa: CASSIDSAKPQHF
d_gene: TRBD1; v_gene: TRBV6-5; j_gene: TRBJ2-7; abundance: NA; CDR3nt: TGTGCCAGCAGTTACTTGGGACAGGGGGGCTACGAGCAGTACTTC; CDR3aa: CASSYLGQGGYEQYF
d_gene: NA; v_gene: TRBV7-9; j_gene: TRBJ2-7; abundance: NA; CDR3nt: TGTGCCAGCAGCTTAGGCAGTTCCACCTACGAGCAGTACTTC; CDR3aa: CASSLGSSTYEQYF
d_gene: NA; v_gene: TRBV14; j_gene: TRBJ2-5; abundance: NA; CDR3nt: TGTGCCAGCAGCCAAGGAGTAGCGAAGGGCCAGGAGACCCAGTACTTC; CDR3aa: CASSQGVAKGQETQYF
d_gene: NA; v_gene: TRBV6-5; j_gene: TRBJ1-5; abundance: NA; CDR3nt: TGTGCCAGCAGGCGACAAGAGGGGGTGGGGCAGCCCCAGCATTTT; CDR3aa: CASRRQEGVGQPQHF
d_gene: NA; v_gene: TRBV4-1; j_gene: TRBJ1-5; abundance: NA; CDR3nt: TGCGCCAGCAGCCCAACGGGTCGCAATCAGCCCCAGCATTTT; CDR3aa: CASSPTGRNQPQHF
d_gene: NA; v_gene: TRBV6-6; j_gene: TRBJ1-5; abundance: NA; CDR3nt: TGTGCCAGCAGTTGGCTTGATCAGCCCCAGCATTTT; CDR3aa: CASSWLDQPQHF
d_gene: NA; v_gene: TRBV15; j_gene: TRBJ1-3; abundance: NA; CDR3nt: TGTGCCACCACGAGGGCCCAGCGAATCTCTGGAAACACCATATATTTT; CDR3aa: CATTRAQRISGNTIYF
d_gene: NA; v_gene: TRBV9; j_gene: TRBJ2-1; abundance: NA; CDR3nt: TGTGCCAGCAGCGTAGTCGGGGATACCTACAATGAGCAGTTCTTC; CDR3aa: CASSVVGDTYNEQFF
d_gene: TRBD2; v_gene: TRBV2; j_gene: TRBJ2-7; abundance: NA; CDR3nt: TGTGCCAGCAGGGGAGCGGGGCCCTACGAGCAGTACTTC; CDR3aa: CASRGAGPYEQYF
d_gene: TRBD1; v_gene: TRBV27; j_gene: TRBJ1-2; abundance: NA; CDR3nt: TGTGCCAGCAGGGGGACAGGGCTGGACTATGGCTACACCTTC; CDR3aa: CASRGTGLDYGYTF
d_gene: NA; v_gene: TRBV30; j_gene: TRBJ1-4; abundance: NA; CDR3nt: TGTGCCTGGAGACTCGGGGGGGCTAATGAAAAACTGTTTTTT; CDR3aa: CAWRLGGANEKLFF
d_gene: NA; v_gene: TRBV6-1; j_gene: TRBJ2-1; abundance: NA; CDR3nt: TGTGCCAGCAGTGAATATATGGCTAGAGAGCGTGAGCAGTTCTTC; CDR3aa: CASSEYMAREREQFF
d_gene: NA; v_gene: TRBV28; j_gene: TRBJ2-5; abundance: NA; CDR3nt: TGTGCCAGCAGTTTATCGGACCGGGACTCGCAAGAGACCCAGTACTTC; CDR3aa: CASSLSDRDSQETQYF
d_gene: NA; v_gene: TRBV7-8; j_gene: TRBJ1-5; abundance: NA; CDR3nt: TGTGCCAGCAGCTTAGACAGGGTGACGGCAAGTAATCAGCCCCAGCATTTT; CDR3aa: CASSLDRVTASNQPQHF
d_gene: NA; v_gene: TRBV28; j_gene: TRBJ2-1; abundance: once; CDR3nt: TGTGCCAGCAGTTTGAGCAGGGGTGGCAATGAGCAGTTCTTC; CDR3aa: CASSLSRGGNEQFF
d_gene: NA; v_gene: TRBV9; j_gene: TRBJ1-1; abundance: NA; CDR3nt: TGTGCCAGCAGCGTAGGTATGGGGGGCACTGAAGCTTTCTTT; CDR3aa: CASSVGMGGTEAFF
d_gene: NA; v_gene: TRBV6-6; j_gene: TRBJ2-4; abundance: NA; CDR3nt: TGTGCCAGCAGTTACGCTAACCAAAACATTCAGTACTTC; CDR3aa: CASSYANQNIQYF
d_gene: NA; v_gene: TRBV27; j_gene: TRBJ1-5; abundance: NA; CDR3nt: TGTGCCAGCAGGAGGGACTACCTAGGAAATCAGCCCCAGCATTTT; CDR3aa: CASRRDYLGNQPQHF
d_gene: TRBD2; v_gene: TRBV6-1; j_gene: TRBJ2-1; abundance: NA; CDR3nt: TGTGCCAGCAGAGGGACTAGCGGGAGTATGTATGAGCAGTTCTTC; CDR3aa: CASRGTSGSMYEQFF
d_gene: TRBD2; v_gene: TRBV11-2; j_gene: TRBJ2-7; abundance: NA; CDR3nt: TGTGCCAGCAGCTTAGATAGGGGACTAGCCCCACGCGAGCAGTACTTC; CDR3aa: CASSLDRGLAPREQYF
d_gene: NA; v_gene: TRBV28; j_gene: TRBJ2-5; abundance: NA; CDR3nt: TGTGCCAGCAGTTCCCGGCTGGGAGGAGGGGAGACCCAGTACTTC; CDR3aa: CASSSRLGGGETQYF
d_gene: NA; v_gene: TRBV25-1; j_gene: TRBJ2-2; abundance: NA; CDR3nt: TGTGCCAGCAGTGGCCGGACACTACAGATCACCGGGGAGCTGTTTTTT; CDR3aa: CASSGRTLQITGELFF